This T cell receptor beta chain originates from a study of T cell repertoires in cytomegalovirus infection. Study at large: Matching HLA type, along with CMV infection, was indicated by public TCR beta signatures.

One entry per CDR3 protein, called by TCRdb with MiXCR from the reads. The data contain about 320,000 distinct CDR3 sequences, 9% to 9.5% of them seen just once; the ten biggest clones take up around 4.1%. The CDR3 is 16 residues long. Per germline, CDR1 MNHNS and CDR2 SASEGT. Trimming took 2 bases from V and 4 from J; bases not matched to a gene: 6. Study-level results: HLA-C-restricted TCR beta clonotypes specific for CMV led the ex vivo response.

As regards this clonotype: The antigen is unknown.

The receptor was derived from a human donor in good health (CMV status not recorded). Some clones in this sample may be carry-over from other donors' samples. This sequence joins TRBV6-1 and TRBJ2-5, with 11 bases that match TRBD2. Sequencing used PBMCs. The CDR3 reads CASSELAGGLPETQYF. The CDR3 region has the DNA TGTGCCAGCAGTGAACTAGCGGGAGGCCTTCCAGAGACCCAGTACTTC.